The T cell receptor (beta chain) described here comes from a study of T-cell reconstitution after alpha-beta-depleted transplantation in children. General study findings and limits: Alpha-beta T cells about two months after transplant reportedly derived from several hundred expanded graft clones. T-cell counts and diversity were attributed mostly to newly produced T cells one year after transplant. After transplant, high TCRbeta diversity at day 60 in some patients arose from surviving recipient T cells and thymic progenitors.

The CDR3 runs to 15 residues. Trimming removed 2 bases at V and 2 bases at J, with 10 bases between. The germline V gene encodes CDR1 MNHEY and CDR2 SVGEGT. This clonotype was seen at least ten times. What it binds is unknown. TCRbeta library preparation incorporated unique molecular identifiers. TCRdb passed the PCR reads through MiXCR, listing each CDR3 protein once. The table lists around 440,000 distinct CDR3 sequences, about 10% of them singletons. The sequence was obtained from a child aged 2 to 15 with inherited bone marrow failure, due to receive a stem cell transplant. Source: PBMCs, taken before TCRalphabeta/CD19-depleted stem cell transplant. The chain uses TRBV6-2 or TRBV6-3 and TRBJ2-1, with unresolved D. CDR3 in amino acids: CASSYEDHTYNEQFF. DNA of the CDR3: TGTGCCAGCAGTTACGAGGACCACACCTACAATGAGCAGTTCTTC.